This section outlines one T cell receptor beta chain sequence together with its context. The source of the sample is a study of CD8+ T cells in alopecia areata. This CDR3 contains 13 residues. Trimming took off 4 bases at V and 1 base at J, with 9 bases between the two ends. Germline V gene sequence: CDR1 SGHRS, CDR2 YFSETQ. cDNA serving as the sequencing template came from extracted, reverse transcribed RNA. Sequencing was performed with immunoSEQ multiplex PCR; in TCRdb, only in-frame clones are kept and a portion is missing. The sample contains 150,000 to 200,000 clones, roughly 60% of which appear only once. The treatment: oral pan-JAK inhibitor, 5-10 mg twice daily.

Sequencing used CD4+ T cells sorted from blood, obtained at week 24, from a patient treated with tofacitinib. This chain connects TRBV5-1 to TRBJ2-7; D uncertain. The TCR comes from a human donor with alopecia areata. The CDR3 nucleotides read TGCGCCAGCAGCGCAGTGGATTCCTACGAGCAGTACTTC. It translates to CASSAVDSYEQYF.